One sample yielded the 6 T cell receptor beta chains listed below, sequenced in a study of control samples from healthy donors and cancer patients. TCRdb keeps only in-frame clones here, not all; method: immunoSEQ multiplex PCR. The table shows some 67,000 clones, with nearly 90% occurring only once. Material for sequencing was PBMCs. These TCRs come from a man in his sixties with lung cancer.

In DNA, the CDR3 is TGTGCCAGCAGTGACCTCGGGGGGGGCCAGTACTTC. Translating gives CASSDLGGGQYF. This rearrangement joins TRBV25-1 to TRBJ2-5, with 8 positions matching TRBD2. The V gene end was trimmed by 3 bases and the J gene end by 10 bases; junction bases not matched to a gene: 4. This CDR3 has 12 residues. Germline V gene lookup returns CDR1 MGHDK and CDR2 SYGVNS.

The chain uses TRBV24-1 and TRBJ2-1; the D gene could be TRBD1 or TRBD2 (5 bases each). The CDR3 is 16 residues long. CDR1 and CDR2 (germline): KGHDR, SFDVKD. V was shortened by 3 bases and J by 9 bases, with 20 bases between the two germline ends. CDR3: CATSDNVKSTGGEQFF. Written as DNA, the CDR3 is TGTGCCACCAGTGATAACGTGAAGTCTACTGGGGGTGAGCAGTTCTTC.

V is TRBV5-1 and J is TRBJ2-3; D possibly corresponds to TRBD2 (5 bases). Trimming took 2 bases from V and 2 from J, leaving 9 bases between them. Germline CDR1 is SGHRS and CDR2 is YFSETQ. The CDR3 length is 14 residues. The CDR3 sequence: CASSFWGDTDTQYF. CDR3 in DNA: TGCGCCAGCAGCTTTTGGGGAGACACAGATACGCAGTATTTT.

This clone has only a few counts. This sequence joins TRBV6-5 and TRBJ1-2; tentative D call: TRBD1 (6 bases). Looked up from germline, CDR1 is MNHEY and CDR2 is SVGAGI. This CDR3 contains 14 residues. Between the trimmed V and J ends, which lost 5 bases and 4 bases, there was a span of 14 bases. The CDR3 DNA is TGTGCCAGCAGTCGGGGGGGCAATAGCTATGGCTACACCTTC. Translation: CASSRGGNSYGYTF.

The chain recombines TRBV6-5 with TRBJ1-5; D may be TRBD1 (5 bases). The CDR3 length is 14 residues. Germline CDR1 is MNHEY and CDR2 is SVGAGI. Trimming removed 4 bases at V and 7 bases at J, with 14 bases between. CDR3 DNA: TGTGCCAGCAGTTTGGTTTCAGGGAAGCAGCCCCAGCATTTT. This translates into CASSLVSGKQPQHF.

V gene TRBV5-6 combines with J gene TRBJ2-5; TRBD1 might be the D (6 bases). This CDR3 is 15 amino acids long. Germline assignment: CDR1 SGHDT and CDR2 YYEEEE. Trimming shortened V by 2 bases and J by 0 bases, and 11 bases separated the two germline ends. DNA for the CDR3: TGTGCCAGCAGCTTCGGTTCAGGGGACCAAGAGACCCAGTACTTC. It specifies CASSFGSGDQETQYF.